This T cell receptor beta chain was documented in a study of identical twins. With respect to this clonotype: What it recognizes is unknown.

The length of the CDR3 is 14 residues. Germline V gene lookup returns CDR1 DFQATT and CDR2 SNEGSKA (reference sequence). The V segment lost 1 base and the J segment 6 bases; nucleotides outside the gene matches: 9. Study-level results: Within beta out-of-frame sequences, the excess sharing observed between twins was weaker.

TCRdb reanalysed the 5' RACE reads using MiXCR and keeps one entry per CDR3 protein. The table has over 600,000 distinct CDR3 sequences, 21% seen once. The same data also contributed to another study, on T cells expressing NK-cell markers. That paper adds: All TCR beta repertoires analysed originated from sorted CD3+CD56+NKG2C+, CD3+CD56+NKG2C- and CD3+CD56-NKG2C+ T cells.

Sequencing was carried out using PBMCs. The chain has TRBV20-1 and TRBJ2-7; 7 nucleotides agree with TRBD2. This clonotype was obtained from a woman younger than 35 in good health. The CDR3 sequence: CSARAAGPVTEQYF. The CDR3, as DNA: TGCAGTGCTAGAGCAGCGGGACCCGTTACCGAGCAGTACTTC.